The T cell receptor (beta chain) under discussion was sequenced for a study of regulatory T cells in long-lasting Graves disease. Trimming took 6 bases from V and 3 from J, leaving 14 bases between them. The CDR3 sequence is 14 residues long. Per the germline V gene, CDR1 is LNHDA and CDR2 is SQIVND (reference sequence). As to this clonotype: Antigen unknown.

Study-wide results and limits: Few sampled subjects may have lowered accuracy. With persistent disease, TRBV28, TRBJ1-2 and TRBJ2-5 were the favored segments.

Time point noted: newly diagnosed GD, antithyroid drugs for less than 3 months. Generation of the TCR library employed RNA extracted from PBMCs. Arm-PCR of CDR3 regions and iRepertoire HTBI primers were used to build TCR beta libraries. TCRdb re-analysed the multiplex PCR reads in MiXCR, keeping a single row per CDR3 protein. The data show hundreds of thousands of distinct CDR3 sequences, with about 14% seen just once and about 20% held by the top ten. This receptor was identified in a female donor with Graves disease. The chain uses TRBV19 and TRBJ1-1; D gene ambiguous. Material: peripheral blood mononuclear cells (PBMCs), obtained at new diagnosis, from a patient treated with antithyroid drugs. The chain's CDR3 is CASSGLIPDTEAFF. As DNA, the CDR3 is TGTGCCAGTAGCGGTTTGATTCCAGACACTGAAGCTTTCTTT. The full variable domain, rest sourced from reference TRBV19 and TRBJ1-1, is DGGITQSPKYLFRKEGQNVTLSCEQNLNHDAMYWYRQDPGQGLRLIYYSQIVNDFQKGDIAEGYSVSREKKESFPLTVTSAQKNPTAFYLCASSGLIPDTEAFFGQGTRLTVV.